Described below is a single T cell receptor beta chain sequence and its context. Its antigen is as yet unknown. The method was immunoSEQ multiplex PCR; TCRdb's version includes in-frame clones alone and lacks a portion of them. The sample lists roughly 380,000 clones, just over 95% seen once, with less than 0.35% in the top ten. This sample is part of a study of shared clonotypes between healthy human individuals. General observations from the study: Since donors were few, the genetic and exposure-history diversity represented was limited.

CD8 memory fractions consisted of CD45RO+ and CCR7-negative CD45RA+ TemRA cells together. Germline-derived CDR1 and CDR2 are GTSNPN and SVGIG (reference sequence). The CDR3 is made up of 12 amino acids. V was clipped by 4 bases and J by 5 bases; unmatched bases: 4. The sequenced sample was memory CD8+ T cells sorted from blood. Specified subset: CD45RO+ cells pooled with CCR7-negative TemRA cells. The clonotype originates from a man aged 25-40 years in good health. The V and J genes are TRBV30 and TRBJ1-1, with 7 bases that match TRBD1. CDR3 residues: CAWNRGGTEAFF. The CDR3 nucleotides read TGTGCCTGGAACAGGGGAGGGACTGAAGCTTTCTTT.